This TCR beta chain was observed in a study of CD8+CD57+ T cells in acquired aplastic anemia (dated by TCRdb to the late 2010s). For the wider study: DNA extracted from sorted CD4+ and CD8+ cells had a mean of around 3 ug, with a range of about 0.18 to 27.4 ug. A CD8+CD57+ expansion meant a frequency higher than the mean frequency seen in healthy subjects. Results and caveats for the whole study, not just this receptor: CD8+ Simpson's diversity did not differ significantly between patients and healthy controls (P=0.060). Around 31 CD8+ CDR3 sequences were shared between patients and controls but appeared highly expressed in patients and within their immunodominant clones.

The patients picked for sequencing were ones in whom flow cytometry had shown an expansion of CD8+CD57+ cells. Every patient had a diagnosis of severe acquired aplastic anemia based on International Study of Aplastic Anemia and Agranulocytosis and Camitta criteria. No patient had received any therapy when blood was sampled. TCR repertoires of sorted CD4+ and CD8+ blood T cells from severe aplastic anemia patients and healthy subjects were deep-sequenced in the study. In the USA, patient enrollment took place under clinicaltrials.gov protocols 00001620, 01623167, 00001397, 00071045, 00081523 and 00961064. Ficoll-Paque density gradient centrifugation was used to isolate peripheral blood mononuclear cells. Before DNA extraction, CD4+ and CD8+ T cells were sorted by FACS or by magnetic beads. This clonotype was seen repeatedly, ten times or more. Its antigen is still unknown. Base qualities are not provided; no much larger clone lies one nucleotide away.

From cysteine to phenylalanine, the CDR3 is 14 amino acids long. The kept DNA is CDR3 alone, 42 bases in frame from the first base. V is clipped by 4 bases and J by 3 bases, and the sequence between their germline boundaries is 15 bases long. Reading the germline V gene (reference sequence) gives CDR1 DFQATT and CDR2 SNEGSKA. TCR beta VDJ combination and CDR3 sequence profiling used genomic DNA as the template. An Illumina HiSeq 2000 was the platform used for TCR repertoire sequencing. In the paper's pipeline: Repertoire assessment relied on Simpson's diversity index, CDR3 size and DJ length profiles, and TRBV/TRBJ rearrangement plots. The immunodominant clone was defined as the most abundant DNA sequence in deep sequencing data. CDR3 amino acid sequences were screened for sharing across subjects and compared with published repertoires and the VDJdb database. TCRdb itself trimmed the public reads at Q25 with fastp, ran MiXCR and retained productive beta chains. CDR3 protein sequences are deduplicated, and each keeps its most common genes and DNA. TCRdb's processing, not the study's, gives the V and J calls here. A total of around 150,000 distinct CDR3 sequences appear in this sample, roughly two thirds of them only once. In total, the top ten clones hold around 45% of the sample.

This receptor was obtained from a human donor with aplastic anemia. Sequenced input: sorted CD4+, CD8+, or CD8+CD57+ T cells (not recorded which) from PBMCs. Recombination connected TRBV20-1 to TRBJ1-1; the D gene assignment is ambiguous. The CDR3 corresponds to CSAKGRGGDTEAFF. The DNA sequence is as follows: TGCAGTGCTAAAGGACGGGGTGGTGACACTGAAGCTTTCTTT.